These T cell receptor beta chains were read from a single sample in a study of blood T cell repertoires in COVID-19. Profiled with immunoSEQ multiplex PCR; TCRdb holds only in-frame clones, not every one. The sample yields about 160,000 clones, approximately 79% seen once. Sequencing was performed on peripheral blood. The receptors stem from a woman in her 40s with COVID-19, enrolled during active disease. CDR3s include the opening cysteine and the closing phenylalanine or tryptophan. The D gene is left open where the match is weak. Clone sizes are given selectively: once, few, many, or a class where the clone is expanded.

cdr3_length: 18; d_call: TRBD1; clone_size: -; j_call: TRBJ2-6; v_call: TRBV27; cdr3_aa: CASSRGQVLISGANVLTF; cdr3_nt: TGTGCCAGCAGTCGGGGACAGGTCTTGATCTCTGGGGCCAACGTCCTGACTTTC
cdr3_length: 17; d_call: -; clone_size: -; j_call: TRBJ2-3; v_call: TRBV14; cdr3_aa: CASSQDWAGPSTDTQYF; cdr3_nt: TGTGCCAGCAGCCAAGATTGGGCAGGTCCTAGCACAGATACGCAGTATTTT
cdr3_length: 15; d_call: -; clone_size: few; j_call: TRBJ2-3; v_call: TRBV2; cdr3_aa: CASSAEGGFQDTQYF; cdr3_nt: TGTGCCAGCAGTGCGGAGGGAGGTTTTCAAGATACGCAGTATTTT
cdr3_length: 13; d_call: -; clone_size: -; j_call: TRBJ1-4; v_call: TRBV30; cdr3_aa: CAWSTTRNEKLFF; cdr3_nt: TGTGCCTGGAGTACTACTCGTAATGAAAAACTGTTTTTT
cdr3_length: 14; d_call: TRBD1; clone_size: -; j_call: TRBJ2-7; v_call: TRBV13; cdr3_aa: CASSLRQGIYEQYF; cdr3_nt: TGTGCCAGCAGCTTACGACAGGGGATTTACGAGCAGTACTTC
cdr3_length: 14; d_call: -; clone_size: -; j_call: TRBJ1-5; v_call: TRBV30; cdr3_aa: CAWAPGVSNQPQHF; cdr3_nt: TGTGCCTGGGCCCCCGGGGTTTCAAATCAGCCCCAGCATTTT
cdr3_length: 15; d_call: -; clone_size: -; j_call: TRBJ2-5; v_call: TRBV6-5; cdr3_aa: CASRRDRSYQETQYF; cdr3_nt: TGTGCCAGCAGACGCGACAGGTCTTACCAAGAGACCCAGTACTTC
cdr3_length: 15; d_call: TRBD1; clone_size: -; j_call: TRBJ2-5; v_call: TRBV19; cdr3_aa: CASSNTGTGLETQYF; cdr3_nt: TGTGCCAGTAGTAACACCGGGACAGGGCTAGAGACCCAGTACTTC
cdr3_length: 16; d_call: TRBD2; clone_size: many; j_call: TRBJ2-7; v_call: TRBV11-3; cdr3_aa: CASSPSGTSGKREQYF; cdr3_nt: TGTGCCAGCAGCCCTAGTGGGACTAGCGGGAAACGTGAGCAGTACTTC
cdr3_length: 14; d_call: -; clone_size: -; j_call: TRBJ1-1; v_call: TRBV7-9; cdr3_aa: CASTYTRGNTEAFF; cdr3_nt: TGTGCCAGCACCTACACCAGGGGAAACACTGAAGCTTTCTTT
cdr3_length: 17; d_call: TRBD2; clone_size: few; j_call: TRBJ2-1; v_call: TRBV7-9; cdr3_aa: CASSSVAASGAYNEQFF; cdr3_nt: TGTGCCAGCAGCTCCGTTGCGGCTAGCGGGGCCTACAATGAGCAGTTCTTC
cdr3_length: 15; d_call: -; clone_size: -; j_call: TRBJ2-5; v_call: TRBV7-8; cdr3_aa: CASSPHPGAQETQYF; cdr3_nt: TGTGCCAGCAGCCCCCACCCAGGGGCTCAAGAGACCCAGTACTTC
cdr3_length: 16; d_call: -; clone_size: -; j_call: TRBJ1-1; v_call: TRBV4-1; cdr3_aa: CASSPTRGAGVAEAFF; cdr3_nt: TGCGCCAGCAGCCCAACGCGGGGGGCGGGGGTGGCTGAAGCTTTCTTT
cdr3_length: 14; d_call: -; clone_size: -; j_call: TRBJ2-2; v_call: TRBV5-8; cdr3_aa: CASSRTRNTGELFF; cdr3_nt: TGTGCCAGCAGCCGAACAAGGAACACCGGGGAGCTGTTTTTT
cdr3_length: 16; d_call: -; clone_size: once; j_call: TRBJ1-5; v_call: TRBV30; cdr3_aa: CAWSRGRSASNQPQHF; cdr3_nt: TGTGCCTGGAGCAGAGGGAGGTCAGCCAGCAATCAGCCCCAGCATTTT
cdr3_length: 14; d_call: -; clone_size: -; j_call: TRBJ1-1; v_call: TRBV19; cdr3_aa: CASSIDARANEAFF; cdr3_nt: TGTGCCAGTAGTATAGATGCCAGGGCGAATGAAGCTTTCTTT
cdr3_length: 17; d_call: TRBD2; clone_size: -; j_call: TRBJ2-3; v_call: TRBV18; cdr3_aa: CASSPPALAGGADTQYF; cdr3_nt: TGTGCCAGCTCACCACCGGCCCTAGCGGGGGGAGCAGATACGCAGTATTTT
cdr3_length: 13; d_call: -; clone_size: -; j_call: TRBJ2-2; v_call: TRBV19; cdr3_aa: CASNRADTGELFF; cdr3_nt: TGTGCCAGTAATCGAGCGGACACCGGGGAGCTGTTTTTT
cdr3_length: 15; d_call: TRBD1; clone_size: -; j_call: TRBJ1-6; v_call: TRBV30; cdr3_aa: CAWTRGTAYNSPLHF; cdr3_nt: TGTGCCTGGACAAGGGGGACAGCCTATAATTCACCCCTCCACTTT
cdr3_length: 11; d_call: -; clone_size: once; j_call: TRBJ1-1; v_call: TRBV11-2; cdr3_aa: CASSQYTEAFF; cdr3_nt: TGTGCCAGCAGCCAATACACTGAAGCTTTCTTT
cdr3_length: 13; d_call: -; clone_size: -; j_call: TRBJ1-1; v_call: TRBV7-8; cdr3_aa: CASSSRQDTEAFF; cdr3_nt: TGTGCCAGCAGCAGTCGACAAGACACTGAAGCTTTCTTT
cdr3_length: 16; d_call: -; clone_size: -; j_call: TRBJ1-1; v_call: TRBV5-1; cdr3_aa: CASSLASAGRNTEAFF; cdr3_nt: TGCGCCAGCAGCTTGGCCAGCGCGGGGAGAAACACTGAAGCTTTCTTT
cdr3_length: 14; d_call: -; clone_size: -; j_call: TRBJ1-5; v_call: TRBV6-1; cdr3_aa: CASSEGASIQPQHF; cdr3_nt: TGTGCCAGCAGTGAGGGCGCCAGTATTCAGCCCCAGCATTTT
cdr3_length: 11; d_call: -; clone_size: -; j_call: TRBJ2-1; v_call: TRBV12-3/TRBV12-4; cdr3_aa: CASREIDEQFF; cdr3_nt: TGTGCCAGCCGGGAGATCGATGAGCAGTTCTTC
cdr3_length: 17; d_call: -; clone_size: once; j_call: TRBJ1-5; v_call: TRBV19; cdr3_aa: CASSISGTISLNQPQHF; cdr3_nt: TGTGCCAGTAGTATTTCCGGGACAATCTCCCTAAATCAGCCCCAGCATTTT
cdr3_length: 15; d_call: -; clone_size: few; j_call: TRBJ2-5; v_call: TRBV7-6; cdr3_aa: CASSLGAGNGETQYF; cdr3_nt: TGTGCCAGCAGCTTAGGGGCAGGGAATGGGGAGACCCAGTACTTC
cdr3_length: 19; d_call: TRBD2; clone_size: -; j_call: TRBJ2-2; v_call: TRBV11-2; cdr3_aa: CASSLYPSGTLRDTGELFF; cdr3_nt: TGTGCCAGCAGCTTATATCCTAGCGGGACCCTTCGGGACACCGGGGAGCTGTTTTTT
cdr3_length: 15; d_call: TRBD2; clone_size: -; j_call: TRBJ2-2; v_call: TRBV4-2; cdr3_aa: CASSRSGTGTGELFF; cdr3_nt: TGTGCCAGCAGCCGCAGCGGGACGGGCACCGGGGAGCTGTTTTTT
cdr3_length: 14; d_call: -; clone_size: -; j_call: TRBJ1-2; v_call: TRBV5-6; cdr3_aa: CASSLVGGGYGYTF; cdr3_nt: TGTGCCAGCAGCTTGGTGGGAGGGGGCTATGGCTACACCTTC
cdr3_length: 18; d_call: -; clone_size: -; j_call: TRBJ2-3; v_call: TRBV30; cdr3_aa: CAWSVPHWRRTSTDTQYF; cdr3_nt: TGTGCCTGGAGTGTACCCCACTGGCGGAGAACTAGCACAGATACGCAGTATTTT
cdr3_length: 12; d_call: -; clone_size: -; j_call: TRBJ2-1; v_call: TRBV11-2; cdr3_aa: CASSSQGNEQFF; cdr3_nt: TGTGCCAGCAGCTCGCAGGGTAATGAGCAGTTCTTC
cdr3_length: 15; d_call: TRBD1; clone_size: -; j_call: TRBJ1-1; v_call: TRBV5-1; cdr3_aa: CASSLRQGSGTEAFF; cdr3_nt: TGCGCCAGCAGCTTGAGACAGGGATCTGGCACTGAAGCTTTCTTT
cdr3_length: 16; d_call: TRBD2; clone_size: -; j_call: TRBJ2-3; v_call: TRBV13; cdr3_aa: CASSLSIPLGGDTQYF; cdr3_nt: TGTGCCAGCAGCTTAAGTATCCCATTGGGAGGGGATACGCAGTATTTT
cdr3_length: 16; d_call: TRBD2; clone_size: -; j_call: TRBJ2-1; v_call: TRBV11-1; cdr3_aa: CASSPGTSGRANEQFF; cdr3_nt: TGTGCCAGCAGCCCCGGGACTAGCGGGAGGGCGAATGAGCAGTTCTTC
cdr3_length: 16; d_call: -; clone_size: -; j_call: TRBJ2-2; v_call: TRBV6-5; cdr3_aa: CASSYIPSPNTGELFF; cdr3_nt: TGTGCCAGCAGTTATATTCCTAGCCCTAATACCGGGGAGCTGTTTTTT
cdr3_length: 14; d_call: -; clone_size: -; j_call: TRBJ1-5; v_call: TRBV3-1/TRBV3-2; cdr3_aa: CASSQDRAHQPQHF; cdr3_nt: TGTGCCAGCAGCCAAGACAGGGCTCATCAGCCCCAGCATTTT
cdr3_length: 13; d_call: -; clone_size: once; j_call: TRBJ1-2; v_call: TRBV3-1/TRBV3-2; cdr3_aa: CASSPGGLYGYTF; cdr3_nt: TGTGCCAGCAGCCCCGGCGGACTCTATGGCTACACCTTC
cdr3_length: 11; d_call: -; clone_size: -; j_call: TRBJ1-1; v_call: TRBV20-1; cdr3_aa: CSASDRSEAFF; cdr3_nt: TGCAGTGCTTCCGACAGGTCAGAAGCTTTCTTT
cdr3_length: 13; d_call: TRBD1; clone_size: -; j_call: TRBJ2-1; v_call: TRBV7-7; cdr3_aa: CASSLANRGEQFF; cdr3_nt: TGTGCTAGCAGCTTAGCCAACAGGGGGGAGCAGTTCTTC
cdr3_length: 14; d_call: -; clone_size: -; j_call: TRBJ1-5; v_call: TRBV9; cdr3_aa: CASSQGQGGQPQHF; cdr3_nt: TGTGCCAGCAGCCAGGGCCAGGGAGGCCAGCCCCAGCATTTT
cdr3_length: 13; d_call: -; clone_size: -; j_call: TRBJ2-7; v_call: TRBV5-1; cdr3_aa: CASSQFVGYEQYF; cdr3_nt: TGCGCCAGCAGCCAATTTGTCGGCTACGAGCAGTACTTC
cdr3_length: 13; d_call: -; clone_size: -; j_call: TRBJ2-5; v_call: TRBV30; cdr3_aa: CAYEMGGGETQYF; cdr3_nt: TGTGCCTACGAAATGGGGGGTGGGGAGACCCAGTACTTC
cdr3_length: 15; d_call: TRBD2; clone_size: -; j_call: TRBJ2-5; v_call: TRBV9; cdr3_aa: CASSVGLAGEETQYF; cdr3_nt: TGTGCCAGCAGCGTAGGACTAGCGGGGGAAGAGACCCAGTACTTC
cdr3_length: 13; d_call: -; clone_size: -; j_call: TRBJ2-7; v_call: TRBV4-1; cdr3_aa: CASSQVQEYEQYF; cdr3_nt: TGCGCCAGCAGCCAAGTTCAGGAATACGAGCAGTACTTC
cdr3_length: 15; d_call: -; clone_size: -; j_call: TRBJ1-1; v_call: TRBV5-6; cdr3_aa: CASSLVGPGSAEAFF; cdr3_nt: TGTGCCAGCAGCTTGGTAGGGCCAGGTAGCGCTGAAGCTTTCTTT
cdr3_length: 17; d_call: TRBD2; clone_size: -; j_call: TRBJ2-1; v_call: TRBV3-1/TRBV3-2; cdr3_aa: CASSRTSGGARLTEQFF; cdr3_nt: TGTGCCAGCAGCCGGACTAGCGGGGGGGCCAGGTTAACTGAGCAGTTCTTC